The next 27 T cell receptor beta chains were all read from a single sample in a study of cytomegalovirus exposure and HLA in healthy donors. Using immunoSEQ multiplex PCR, the repertoire was profiled, and TCRdb retains in-frame clones only, with some absent. The sample lists over 250,000 clones; 80% to 90% were seen once. Material for sequencing was PBMCs. The receptors were gathered from a woman aged 18-30 years in good health and CMV-seronegative.

J is TRBJ2-3 and V is TRBV5-1; possibly TRBD1 for D (6 bases). Trimming took off 0 bases at V and 3 bases at J, with 11 bases between the two ends. The germline V gene has CDR1 SGHRS and CDR2 YFSETQ. The CDR3 totals 15 residues. The CDR3 spells CASSLGFQGTDTQYF. The CDR3 bases are TGCGCCAGCAGCTTGGGCTTCCAGGGGACAGATACGCAGTATTTT.

This clone came up a few times. Within the sample, other DNA sequences also encode this same CDR3. V usage is TRBV30 and J usage is TRBJ1-5, with 7 bases matching TRBD1. The germline V gene encodes CDR1 GTSNPN and CDR2 SVGIG (reference sequence). This CDR3 is built from 14 residues. V trimming: 3 bases; J trimming: 4 bases; junction bases outside the gene matches: 6. CDR3 DNA sequence: TGTGCCTGGAGCCTGACAGGGTCTAATCAGCCCCAGCATTTT. This sequence encodes CAWSLTGSNQPQHF.

A word on this clone: Other DNA sequences in the sample encode the same CDR3. The chain is built from TRBV5-1 and TRBJ2-3; D is unclear. V was cut by 0 bases and J by 1 base, with 3 bases left in between. The CDR3 runs to 13 residues. Germline values: CDR1 SGHRS, CDR2 YFSETQ. This CDR3 is CASSLAGTDTQYF. The CDR3 DNA sequence: TGCGCCAGCAGCTTGGCGGGCACAGATACGCAGTATTTT. The full variable domain, rest sourced from reference TRBV5-1 and TRBJ2-3, is KAGVTQTPRYLIKTRGQQVTLSCSPISGHRSVSWYQQTPGQGLQFLFEYFSETQRNKGNFPGRFSGRQFSNSRSEMNVSTLELGDSALYLCASSLAGTDTQYFGPGTRLTVL.

This clone has just a few counts. The chain is built from TRBV20-1 and TRBJ2-7; D is undetermined. V was cut by 7 bases and J by 0 bases, with 4 bases left in between. Germline values: CDR1 DFQATT, CDR2 SNEGSKA (reference sequence). The CDR3 spans 10 residues. As DNA, the CDR3 is TGCAGTGTCTTCTCCTACGAGCAGTACTTC. This translates into CSVFSYEQYF.

The chain combines TRBV28 with TRBJ2-1; 7 bases are a match to TRBD2. This CDR3 is built from 15 residues. Trimming cost V 6 bases and J 3 bases; bases outside gene matches: 8. The germline V gene encodes CDR1 MDHEN and CDR2 SYDVKM. The CDR3 spells CASSPSGVSYNEQFF. The DNA for the CDR3 is TGTGCCAGCAGCCCCAGCGGGGTGAGCTACAATGAGCAGTTCTTC.

A few counts support this clone. The V gene is TRBV2, the J gene TRBJ1-5; D is uncertain. V lost 6 bases and J 9 bases, leaving 15 bases between the germline ends. The length of the CDR3 is 13 residues. CDR1 and CDR2 (germline): SNHLY, FYNNEI. The CDR3 spells CASRSLPSAPQHF. The CDR3 DNA is TGTGCCAGCAGGTCCCTACCGTCCGCGCCCCAGCATTTT.

This chain connects TRBV6-1 to TRBJ2-1; D is possibly TRBD2 (6 bases). In germline, CDR1 is MNHNS, CDR2 SASEGT. The CDR3 totals 18 residues. V lost 2 bases and J 9 bases, leaving 26 bases between the germline ends. CDR3 region: CASSEQWRGLGVGGEQFF. The CDR3 DNA reads TGTGCCAGCAGTGAACAGTGGCGGGGTTTAGGTGTGGGGGGTGAGCAGTTCTTC.

The V and J genes are TRBV15 and TRBJ1-2; weak D call: TRBD1 (6 bases). Trimming took 3 bases from V and 2 from J, leaving 19 bases between them. The CDR3 is made up of 17 amino acids. Germline V CDR1 and CDR2: LNHNV, YYDKDF (reference sequence). The CDR3 DNA is TGTGCCACCAGCAGGGGGGCAGGGAAAAGGGGGAACTATGGCTACACCTTC. It specifies CATSRGAGKRGNYGYTF.

The chain recombines TRBV9 with TRBJ1-1; 8 nucleotides match TRBD1. There are 15 residues in the CDR3. The germline V gene encodes CDR1 SGDLS and CDR2 YYNGEE. The V segment lost 4 bases and the J segment 4 bases; nucleotides outside the gene matches: 9. The DNA for the CDR3 is TGTGCCAGCAGCATACGTCAGGGGGCTGTCACTGAAGCTTTCTTT. Translating it yields CASSIRQGAVTEAFF.

The rearrangement joins TRBV19 to TRBJ2-1, with 7 positions matching TRBD1. The V gene's germline CDR1 is LNHDA and CDR2 SQIVND (reference sequence). The CDR3 runs to 15 residues. The J segment lost 2 bases and the V segment lost 3 bases, leaving 4 bases of the junction unmatched. The CDR3 nucleotides are TGTGCCAGTAGTATCTCAGGGGGACCCTACAATGAGCAGTTCTTC. It is translated as CASSISGGPYNEQFF.

The genes are TRBV2 and TRBJ1-3; 8 bases align to TRBD1. The V gene's germline CDR1 is SNHLY and CDR2 FYNNEI. This CDR3 has 15 residues. J lost 4 bases, V lost 5 bases, and 7 bases had no gene match. The CDR3 DNA is TGTGCCAGCAGTCCCGACAGGGGAGGAGGAAACACCATATATTTT. Protein: CASSPDRGGGNTIYF.

This rearrangement joins TRBV5-4 to TRBJ2-7; tentative D call: TRBD2 (6 bases). The CDR3 contains 14 residues. V lost 4 bases to trimming and J lost 1 base, with 12 bases between them. Germline V gene data show CDR1 as SGHNT and CDR2 as YYREEE (reference sequence). DNA of the CDR3: TGTGCCAGCAGCCCGGAGGGCCATTCCTACGAGCAGTACTTC. As protein: CASSPEGHSYEQYF.

A few counts support this clone. J is TRBJ2-4 and V is TRBV4-2; D is perhaps TRBD1 (6 bases). CDR1 and CDR2 (germline): LGHNA, YNFKEQ. The CDR3 contains 12 residues. V lost 4 bases to trimming and J lost 5 bases, with 6 bases between them. The CDR3 spells CASSPGENIQYF. CDR3 DNA sequence: TGTGCCAGCAGCCCAGGGGAAAACATTCAGTACTTC.

This chain connects TRBV5-1 to TRBJ1-1; 8 bases map to TRBD1. Trimming at V came to 6 bases and at J to 2 bases, leaving 3 bases not matched to a gene. Germline loops: CDR1 SGHRS, CDR2 YFSETQ. This CDR3 has 13 amino acids. CDR3 coding DNA: TGCGCCAGCACCGGACAGGGTAACACTGAAGCTTTCTTT. Translating it yields CASTGQGNTEAFF. Full variable domain (rest looked up from reference TRBV5-1 and TRBJ1-1): KAGVTQTPRYLIKTRGQQVTLSCSPISGHRSVSWYQQTPGQGLQFLFEYFSETQRNKGNFPGRFSGRQFSNSRSEMNVSTLELGDSALYLCASTGQGNTEAFFGQGTRLTVV.

This clone appeared once. V is TRBV27 and J is TRBJ2-1, with 8 nucleotides matching TRBD1. Losses at the gene ends were 8 bases for V and 7 bases for J; bases not matched to a gene: 4. The CDR3 consists of 12 residues. The germline CDR1 and CDR2 sequences are MNHEY and SMNVEV (reference sequence). The DNA of the CDR3 is TGTGCCAGCCGGCAGGGGGCGAATGAGCAGTTCTTC. This codes for CASRQGANEQFF.

The chain uses TRBV5-1 and TRBJ2-7; D is perhaps TRBD2 (6 bases). The CDR3 is 15 residues long. The ends were cut back, 1 base at V and 2 bases at J, with 13 bases in the middle. CDR1 SGHRS and CDR2 YFSETQ come from the germline V gene. The CDR3 region has the DNA TGCGCCAGCAGCTTGTGGGGGGTGACCACCTACGAGCAGTACTTC. Its translation is CASSLWGVTTYEQYF. Full variable domain (rest looked up from reference TRBV5-1 and TRBJ2-7): KAGVTQTPRYLIKTRGQQVTLSCSPISGHRSVSWYQQTPGQGLQFLFEYFSETQRNKGNFPGRFSGRQFSNSRSEMNVSTLELGDSALYLCASSLWGVTTYEQYFGPGTRLTVT.

This sequence joins TRBV27 and TRBJ2-1, with D possibly TRBD1 on 5 matching bases. The CDR3 is made up of 16 amino acids. Germline loops: CDR1 MNHEY, CDR2 SMNVEV (reference sequence). V lost 3 bases and J 3 bases, leaving 15 bases between the germline ends. The CDR3 bases are TGTGCCAGCAGTTTCTTCGACAGCCACCTCTACAATGAGCAGTTCTTC. Its protein is CASSFFDSHLYNEQFF.

This clone is a singleton in its sample. The V gene is TRBV6-5, the J gene TRBJ2-7; D is ambiguous. Germline loops: CDR1 MNHEY, CDR2 SVGAGI. V lost 5 bases, J lost 3 bases, and 5 bases lay in between. The CDR3 is 11 amino acids. The CDR3 sequence is CASSLVYEQYF. DNA of the CDR3: TGTGCCAGCAGTCTAGTCTACGAGCAGTACTTC.

This chain joins TRBV13 and TRBJ1-4; 9 nucleotides agree with TRBD1. The germline gives CDR1 PRHDT, CDR2 FYEKMQ (reference sequence). CDR3 size: 14 residues. The J segment lost 8 bases and the V segment lost 5 bases, leaving 6 bases of the junction unmatched. CDR3 sequence: CASSPQGAGEKLFF. CDR3 coding DNA: TGTGCCAGCAGCCCACAGGGGGCCGGGGAAAAACTGTTTTTT.

The chain employs TRBV11-3 and TRBJ2-7; 9 positions agree with TRBD1. CDR3 length: 15 residues. Germline V gene sequence: CDR1 SGHNT, CDR2 YENEEA. J gave up 3 bases and V 3 bases, and 6 bases lay outside the gene matches. Here the CDR3 reads CASSLPGQGDYEQYF. CDR3 coding DNA: TGTGCCAGCAGCTTGCCGGGACAGGGAGACTACGAGCAGTACTTC.

The J gene is TRBJ2-7, the V gene TRBV4-3; D is perhaps TRBD2 (6 bases). V was trimmed by 1 base and J by 1 base, leaving 11 bases between them. Germline V gives CDR1 LGHNA, CDR2 YSLEER. The CDR3 loop spans 15 amino acids. CDR3 in DNA: TGCGCCAGCAGCCAAGCTATGGGGAGGTCCTACGAGCAGTACTTC. Amino acid sequence: CASSQAMGRSYEQYF.

This sequence joins TRBV10-1 and TRBJ2-7; 11 nucleotides match TRBD2. The germline V gene encodes CDR1 WNHNN and CDR2 SYGVQD (reference sequence). The CDR3 is 16 amino acids. Trimming took 3 bases from V and 3 from J; bases not matched to a gene: 7. CDR3 region: CASSELLTSGVYEQYF. For the CDR3, the DNA is TGCGCCAGCAGTGAACTCCTGACTAGCGGGGTCTACGAGCAGTACTTC.

CDR3 coding DNA: TGTGCCAGCTCAGGGGCGGGGGCTACCAATTCACCCCTCCACTTT. This encodes CASSGAGATNSPLHF. V is TRBV18 and J is TRBJ1-6, with a tentative D call TRBD1 (6 bases). The germline V and J ends were trimmed by 5 bases and 7 bases, with 15 bases remaining between them. Germline assignment: CDR1 KGHSH and CDR2 LQKENI. The CDR3 contains 15 residues.

This chain links TRBV19 with TRBJ1-2, with a tentative D call TRBD1 (5 bases). This CDR3 comprises 15 residues. The germline V gene has CDR1 LNHDA and CDR2 SQIVND (reference sequence). V lost 1 base and J 2 bases, leaving 11 bases between the germline ends. The chain's CDR3 is CASSIAGVKNYGYTF. The CDR3 bases are TGTGCCAGTAGTATAGCGGGGGTGAAGAACTATGGCTACACCTTC.

The chain recombines TRBV10-3 with TRBJ2-5; D is undetermined. CDR3 length: 11 amino acids. In germline, CDR1 is ENHRY, CDR2 SYGVKD. Trimming pared 3 bases from V and 5 bases from J, leaving 4 bases between. In DNA, the CDR3 is TGTGCCATCAGTGAACGGGAGACCCAGTACTTC. Protein: CAISERETQYF.

This clone turned up a few times. This sequence joins TRBV30 and TRBJ1-2; the D gene is possibly TRBD1 (5 bases). V gave up 3 bases and J gave up 4 bases, with 15 bases separating them. The CDR3 has 14 residues. Per the germline V gene, CDR1 is GTSNPN and CDR2 is SVGIG (reference sequence). CDR3 bases: TGTGCCTGGAGCTTAGGAAGGACACGCTATGGCTACACCTTC. This gives the protein CAWSLGRTRYGYTF.

This clone was recorded a few times. The chain joins TRBV6-5 to TRBJ1-1, with 7 positions matching TRBD1. The CDR3 has 15 amino acids. From germline, CDR1 is MNHEY and CDR2 SVGAGI. J was trimmed by 5 bases and V by 5 bases; bases with no gene match: 11. CDR3 sequence: CASSPRQGSGTEAFF. CDR3 nucleotides: TGTGCCAGCAGTCCCCGACAGGGTTCGGGTACTGAAGCTTTCTTT.